These 17 T cell receptor beta chains came from one sample sequenced in a study of early T cells in non-severe SARS-CoV-2 infection. Via MiXCR, TCRdb re-called the 5' RACE reads, giving one row per CDR3 protein. The sample holds 50,000 to 85,000 distinct CDR3 sequences; around 8.7% are singletons and the top ten take 3% to 3.5%. The sequenced material came from whole blood. The receptors were sampled from an adult who was a healthcare worker with PCR-confirmed SARS-CoV-2 infection or an uninfected control (not recorded which).

Ten or more counts support this clonotype. This chain uses TRBV18 with TRBJ1-1; D perhaps matches TRBD1 (5 bases). V shed 3 bases and J shed 2 bases, with 13 bases lying between them. Germline lookup yields CDR1 KGHSH and CDR2 LQKENI. This CDR3 comprises 15 residues. The CDR3 reads CASSPTRDLNTEAFF. For the CDR3, the DNA is TGTGCCAGCTCACCGACCAGGGACCTAAACACTGAAGCTTTCTTT.

This clonotype was counted only a few times. The chain is built from TRBV5-1 and TRBJ1-2; tentative D call: TRBD1 (5 bases). The V end was cut by 4 bases, the J end by 4 bases, with 11 bases between. The germline gives CDR1 SGHRS, CDR2 YFSETQ. The CDR3 totals 13 residues. The CDR3 protein is CASSTGTAYGYTF. CDR3 in DNA: TGCGCCAGCAGCACCGGGACGGCCTATGGCTACACCTTC. Combining the CDR3 with reference TRBV5-1 and TRBJ1-2 gives the whole variable domain KAGVTQTPRYLIKTRGQQVTLSCSPISGHRSVSWYQQTPGQGLQFLFEYFSETQRNKGNFPGRFSGRQFSNSRSEMNVSTLELGDSALYLCASSTGTAYGYTFGSGTRLTVV.

The chain links TRBV4-1 to TRBJ1-5; D is ambiguous. The V end was cut by 1 base, the J end by 6 bases, with 4 bases between. In germline, CDR1 is MGHRA, CDR2 YSYEKL. CDR3 length equals 12 residues. CDR3 in amino acids: CASSQGSQPQHF. The CDR3 DNA is TGCGCCAGCAGCCAAGGGTCTCAGCCCCAGCATTTT.

This clonotype appeared many times. The chain links TRBV29-1 to TRBJ2-7; 10 bases line up with TRBD2. CDR3 size: 13 residues. In germline, CDR1 is SQVTM, CDR2 ANQGSEA. The junction had 9 bases not matched to a gene; V was cut back by 6 bases and J by 7 bases. Here the CDR3 DNA reads TGCAGCGTGAGAGCGGGAGGGCCCTGGGAGCAGTACTTC. This translates into CSVRAGGPWEQYF.

This clonotype came up a few times. The chain is built from TRBV18 and TRBJ1-1; the D gene is possibly TRBD1 (5 bases). The CDR3 runs to 12 residues. V shed 4 bases and J shed 11 bases, with 14 bases lying between them. Germline CDR1 is KGHSH and CDR2 is LQKENI. The CDR3 DNA reads as TGTGCCAGCTCACTACAGGAACACCAGGCTTTCTTT. Translating it yields CASSLQEHQAFF.

In this sample, this clonotype turned up many times. The rearrangement uses TRBV20-1 and TRBJ1-2, with D possibly TRBD1 on 6 matching bases. V lost 3 bases to trimming and J lost 8 bases, with 16 bases between them. CDR1 and CDR2 (germline): DFQATT, SNEGSKA (reference sequence). The CDR3 is 13 residues long. The CDR3 reads CSASAGDPLGYTF. DNA for the CDR3: TGCAGTGCTAGTGCAGGGGATCCCCTGGGCTACACCTTC.

This chain links TRBV7-9 with TRBJ2-1, with 10 bases identical to TRBD2. The CDR3 spans 11 residues. The germline CDR1 and CDR2 sequences are SEHNR and FQNEAQ (reference sequence). The junction had 0 bases not matched to a gene; V was cut back by 2 bases and J by 14 bases. The CDR3 is CASSLSGREFF. CDR3 DNA sequence: TGTGCCAGCAGCTTAAGCGGGAGGGAGTTCTTC.

This clonotype is termed medium-sized. V is TRBV29-1 and J is TRBJ2-7, with 16 bases fitting TRBD2. CDR3 length: 14 amino acids. The trim removed 6 bases at V and 7 bases at J, leaving 6 bases unmatched. CDR1 SQVTM and CDR2 ANQGSEA come from the germline V gene. The CDR3, as DNA: TGCAGCGTGACCGGGACTAGCGGGAGGGGAGAGCAGTACTTC. Translated, it gives CSVTGTSGRGEQYF.

The chain couples TRBV7-2 to TRBJ2-2; no reliable D call. V was pared by 0 bases and J by 8 bases, with 10 bases between. The CDR3 runs 14 residues. Germline values: CDR1 SGHTA, CDR2 FQGNSA. As DNA, the CDR3 is TGTGCCAGCAGCTTAGCGGTGGGATCGGGGGAGCTGTTTTTT. It specifies CASSLAVGSGELFF.

This chain connects TRBV6-6 to TRBJ2-7; 8 bases agree with TRBD2. The length of the CDR3 is 16 residues. V gave up 0 bases and J gave up 3 bases; unmatched junction bases: 7. The germline V gene encodes CDR1 MNHNY and CDR2 SVGAGI (reference sequence). The CDR3 sequence is CASSYSSGGDNYEQYF. CDR3 sequence (DNA): TGTGCCAGCAGTTACTCGAGCGGGGGCGATAACTACGAGCAGTACTTC.

This clonotype was observed a handful of times. CDR3 region: CASSAGGPYEQYF. In nucleotides, the CDR3 is TGTGCCAGCAGCGCGGGCGGGCCCTACGAGCAGTACTTC. The genes are TRBV5-4 and TRBJ2-7; D may be TRBD2 (5 bases). Per germline, CDR1 SGHNT and CDR2 YYREEE (reference sequence). V gave up 4 bases and J gave up 2 bases, with 10 bases separating them. This CDR3 contains 13 residues.

V usage is TRBV28 and J usage is TRBJ2-3; possibly TRBD2 for D (6 bases). The germline V and J ends were trimmed by 1 base and 4 bases, with 15 bases remaining between them. CDR1 is MDHEN and CDR2 is SYDVKM in the germline V gene. This CDR3 region has 16 residues. The CDR3 DNA reads TGTGCCAGCAGTTTATCACCGGGAGACGGGTCAGATACGCAGTATTTT. It specifies CASSLSPGDGSDTQYF.

Only a few counts were recorded for this clonotype. In DNA form, the CDR3 reads TGTGCCAGCAGCTTGCTGACAGGGAACTATGGCTACACCTTC. Translating it yields CASSLLTGNYGYTF. The chain is built from TRBV7-2 and TRBJ1-2, with 7 bases lining up with TRBD1. The CDR3 extends over 14 amino acids. The germline gives CDR1 SGHTA, CDR2 FQGNSA. The trim removed 3 bases at V and 2 bases at J, leaving 3 bases unmatched.

This clonotype was counted at least ten times. The chain combines TRBV18 with TRBJ1-1; D not resolved. Germline CDR1 is KGHSH and CDR2 is LQKENI. Trimming took off 3 bases at V and 1 base at J, with 9 bases between the two ends. The CDR3 loop spans 14 amino acids. The CDR3 bases are TGTGCCAGCTCACCTTTAGACGGGAACACTGAAGCTTTCTTT. Its translation: CASSPLDGNTEAFF.

This clonotype has a count of ten or more. This chain connects TRBV7-2 to TRBJ2-5; 10 bases are shared with TRBD2. The germline gives CDR1 SGHTA, CDR2 FQGNSA. The junction had 16 bases not matched to a gene; V was cut back by 5 bases and J by 10 bases. The CDR3 length is 16 residues. For the CDR3, the DNA is TGTGCCAGCAGCGCCAATCCGACTAGCGGGTACGAGGACCAGTACTTC. Encoded protein: CASSANPTSGYEDQYF.

The sample holds a few counts of this clonotype. The chain employs TRBV10-2 and TRBJ2-1; the match to TRBD2 covers 12 bases. The CDR3 is 15 amino acids. CDR1 and CDR2 from the germline V gene are WSHSY and SAAADI. The V gene end was trimmed by 5 bases and the J gene end by 8 bases; junction bases not matched to a gene: 7. This CDR3 reads CASSMLAGGLDEQFF. The CDR3 DNA sequence: TGCGCCAGCAGTATGCTAGCGGGAGGGTTGGATGAGCAGTTCTTC.

This clonotype was seen many times. The chain links TRBV5-1 to TRBJ2-7; a weak D match, TRBD1 (5 bases). V was clipped by 4 bases and J by 2 bases, with 13 bases between them. This CDR3 is 14 amino acids long. CDR1 is SGHRS, CDR2 YFSETQ, per germline. CDR3 nucleotide sequence: TGCGCCAGCAGCCCGACCGGCAGGGCCTACGAGCAGTACTTC. Translating gives CASSPTGRAYEQYF.